The 30 T cell receptor beta chains presented below share a single source sample, sequenced in a study of cytomegalovirus exposure and HLA in healthy donors. The table came from immunoSEQ multiplex PCR; TCRdb's copy has only in-frame clones and leaves some out. The repertoire holds roughly 150,000 clones, with approximately 86% as singletons. Specimen: PBMCs. The receptors here all came from a man between 18 and 29 years old in good health and CMV-seropositive.

V and J are TRBV4-1 and TRBJ2-5, with TRBD2 as a possible D gene (6 bases). The CDR3 runs to 14 residues. Germline V lookup: CDR1 MGHRA, CDR2 YSYEKL. Trimming took off 1 base at V and 7 bases at J, with 13 bases between the two ends. CDR3 DNA sequence: TGCGCCAGCAGCCAAGCGGAGGGCCGCGGGACCCAGTACTTC. This gives the protein CASSQAEGRGTQYF.

The rearrangement uses TRBV6-5 and TRBJ1-1, with 8 nucleotides matching TRBD1. The germline V gene has CDR1 MNHEY and CDR2 SVGAGI. The CDR3 is 13 amino acids. The ends lost 0 bases at V and 10 bases at J; junction bases unmatched: 4. CDR3 bases: TGTGCCAGCAGTTACTCGGGACAGGCTGTAGCTTTCTTT. Translating gives CASSYSGQAVAFF.

The DNA of the CDR3 is TGCGCCAGCAGCCAAGTCTTACTAACCTACGAGCAGTACTTC. It yields the protein CASSQVLLTYEQYF. The V gene is TRBV4-1, the J gene TRBJ2-7; D is ambiguous. The CDR3 has 14 amino acids. Trimming shortened V by 1 base and J by 2 bases, and 9 bases separated the two germline ends. Germline assignment: CDR1 MGHRA and CDR2 YSYEKL.

V gene TRBV9 combines with J gene TRBJ2-7; perhaps TRBD1 as D (6 bases). Germline CDR1 reads SGDLS; CDR2 reads YYNGEE. The CDR3 spans 17 residues. Trimming stripped 4 bases from V and 2 bases from J, with 22 bases between. This CDR3 reads CASSPRKGDTLTYEQYF. Here the CDR3 DNA reads TGTGCCAGCAGCCCTCGAAAAGGGGACACTCTTACCTACGAGCAGTACTTC. The full variable domain, its missing parts supplied by reference TRBV9 and TRBJ2-7, is DSGVTQTPKHLITATGQRVTLRCSPRSGDLSVYWYQQSLDQGLQFLIQYYNGEERAKGNILERFSAQQFPDLHSELNLSSLELGDSALYFCASSPRKGDTLTYEQYFGPGTRLTVT.

This chain connects TRBV6-4 to TRBJ2-1, with 8 bases fitting TRBD2. Germline CDR1 is MRHNA and CDR2 is SNTAGT. The V segment lost 8 bases and the J segment 5 bases; nucleotides outside the gene matches: 8. The CDR3 spans 14 residues. CDR3 sequence reads: CASSSSGRDNEQFF. As DNA, the CDR3 is TGTGCCAGCTCTTCCAGCGGGAGAGACAATGAGCAGTTCTTC.

The chain is built from TRBV19 and TRBJ1-5; a weak D match, TRBD1 (5 bases). Germline CDR1 is LNHDA and CDR2 is SQIVND (reference sequence). This CDR3 comprises 15 residues. V lost 3 bases and J lost 0, with 9 bases in between. For the CDR3, the DNA is TGTGCCAGTAGTATTACAGGTTCTAGCAATCAGCCCCAGCATTTT. Encoded protein: CASSITGSSNQPQHF.

V gene TRBV2 combines with J gene TRBJ1-5; a weak D match, TRBD1 (6 bases). CDR1 and CDR2 (germline): SNHLY, FYNNEI. The CDR3 is 15 amino acids. Trimming pared 3 bases from V and 2 bases from J, leaving 11 bases between. The CDR3: CASSEGAEGNQPQHF. The CDR3 DNA reads as TGTGCCAGCAGTGAGGGGGCGGAAGGCAATCAGCCCCAGCATTTT.

The J gene is TRBJ2-7, the V gene TRBV27, with D perhaps matching TRBD2 (6 bases). Trimming left V 5 bases short and J 9 bases short, with 26 bases between. The CDR3 runs to 16 residues. The germline gives CDR1 MNHEY, CDR2 SMNVEV (reference sequence). CDR3: CASSPSSGTLALSQYF. Written as DNA, the CDR3 is TGTGCCAGCAGTCCGTCCTCCGGGACTTTGGCCTTGTCGCAGTACTTC.

V is TRBV11-2 and J is TRBJ2-1; 8 bases are a match to TRBD1. CDR1 and CDR2 (germline): SGHAT, FQNNGV. J lost 4 bases, V lost 1 base, and 3 bases had no gene match. The CDR3 consists of 15 residues. In DNA form, the CDR3 reads TGTGCCAGCAGCTTAGCGTGGACAGGGTACAATGAGCAGTTCTTC. This sequence encodes CASSLAWTGYNEQFF.

The chain carries TRBV9 and TRBJ1-1; maybe TRBD1 (5 bases). CDR1 is SGDLS and CDR2 is YYNGEE in the germline V gene. The V end was cut by 0 bases, the J end by 5 bases, with 11 bases between. This CDR3 spans 14 amino acids. CDR3 sequence: CASSVVQVGTEAFF. The CDR3 coding sequence is TGTGCCAGCAGCGTAGTACAGGTGGGGACTGAAGCTTTCTTT.

This chain links TRBV6-6 with TRBJ2-2, with D possibly matching TRBD2 (7 bases). The V end was cut by 11 bases, the J end by 2 bases, with 12 bases between. There are 13 residues in the CDR3. Germline loops: CDR1 MNHNY, CDR2 SVGAGI (reference sequence). In nucleotides, the CDR3 is TGTGCCGGGGGGGGGCTCAACACCGGGGAGCTGTTTTTT. Protein sequence: CAGGGLNTGELFF.

The chain has TRBV6-5 and TRBJ2-7; 9 bases are a match to TRBD1. V was clipped by 4 bases and J by 6 bases; unmatched bases: 7. Germline CDR1 reads MNHEY; CDR2 reads SVGAGI. The CDR3 covers 14 residues. The CDR3 DNA reads as TGTGCCAGCAGTTCCGGGACAGGGTTCATCGAGCAGTACTTC. Its translation: CASSSGTGFIEQYF.

The chain's CDR3 is CASIKLLNTEAFF. The CDR3, as DNA: TGTGCCAGCATCAAACTCTTGAACACTGAAGCTTTCTTT. This chain uses TRBV2 with TRBJ1-1, with D unresolved. V was clipped by 7 bases and J by 0 bases, with 9 bases between them. CDR1 is SNHLY, CDR2 FYNNEI, per germline. CDR3 length: 13 amino acids.

The rearrangement links TRBV29-1 to TRBJ2-7; the D gene is possibly TRBD1 (6 bases). The length of the CDR3 is 13 residues. CDR1 is SQVTM and CDR2 is ANQGSEA in the germline V gene. Trimming cost V 5 bases and J 6 bases, with 17 bases left between them. The CDR3, as DNA: TGCAGCGTTCTTACCGACAGGTGGATCGAGCAGTACTTC. Its protein product is CSVLTDRWIEQYF.

The V and J genes are TRBV6-1 and TRBJ1-4, with D possibly being TRBD1 (5 bases). Germline loops: CDR1 MNHNS, CDR2 SASEGT. This CDR3 region has 15 residues. Trimming removed 7 bases at V and 9 bases at J, with 21 bases between. CDR3 coding DNA: TGTGCCAGCAATTCTGTCGACAGAATGGTAAAAAAACTGTTTTTT. Protein sequence: CASNSVDRMVKKLFF.

V and J are TRBV6-5 and TRBJ1-5; weak D call: TRBD1 (6 bases). Trimming took off 6 bases at V and 3 bases at J, with 9 bases between the two ends. The CDR3 runs to 13 residues. Per the germline V gene, CDR1 is MNHEY and CDR2 is SVGAGI. CDR3 sequence (DNA): TGTGCCAGCAGGTGGGACAACAATCAGCCCCAGCATTTT. This sequence encodes CASRWDNNQPQHF.

The V gene is TRBV7-2, the J gene TRBJ2-3; 12 bases map to TRBD2. The V and J ends lost 3 bases and 6 bases, in that order; junction bases with no gene match: 10. Germline V gene sequence: CDR1 SGHTA, CDR2 FQGNSA. CDR3 length: 17 residues. The CDR3 bases are TGTGCCAGCAGCTTTGCTAGCGGGAGGGGGGCAGTCGATACGCAGTATTTT. Residues: CASSFASGRGAVDTQYF.

The V and J genes are TRBV7-9 and TRBJ1-5; TRBD1 agrees at 8 bases. V gave up 5 bases and J gave up 0 bases; unmatched junction bases: 3. This CDR3 is 15 amino acids long. Germline values: CDR1 SEHNR, CDR2 FQNEAQ (reference sequence). The CDR3: CASSTDRDSNQPQHF. The CDR3 DNA reads TGTGCCAGCAGCACGGACAGGGATAGCAATCAGCCCCAGCATTTT.

V is TRBV29-1 and J is TRBJ2-5, with TRBD1 matching 8 bases. The ends lost 3 bases at V and 4 bases at J; junction bases unmatched: 1. Germline lookup yields CDR1 SQVTM and CDR2 ANQGSEA. The CDR3 has 12 amino acids. CDR3 sequence: CSVDTGGETQYF. As DNA, the CDR3 is TGCAGCGTTGACACAGGGGGAGAGACCCAGTACTTC.

V and J are TRBV7-9 and TRBJ2-1; 7 bases map to TRBD2. CDR1 is SEHNR and CDR2 is FQNEAQ in the germline V gene (reference sequence). The CDR3 is 16 amino acids. With 1 base clipped from V and 0 bases from J, the junction kept 3 bases outside the gene matches. The CDR3 nucleotides read TGTGCCAGCAGCTTAGTGGGCGGGAGCTCCTACAATGAGCAGTTCTTC. Encoded protein: CASSLVGGSSYNEQFF.

The chain is built from TRBV11-2 and TRBJ1-1, with D maybe TRBD1 (5 bases). Germline V gene data show CDR1 as SGHAT and CDR2 as FQNNGV. The V end was cut by 5 bases, the J end by 9 bases, with 16 bases between. This CDR3 contains 13 residues. This CDR3 reads CASSRLVEGKAFF. DNA for the CDR3: TGTGCCAGCAGCAGGCTAGTGGAGGGGAAAGCTTTCTTT.

The chain uses TRBV6-5 and TRBJ2-7; 7 bases fit TRBD2. CDR3 length equals 12 residues. V shed 7 bases, J shed 4 bases, and the junction held 4 bases outside the gene matches. Germline V gives CDR1 MNHEY, CDR2 SVGAGI. CDR3 region: CASIGGSYEQYF. Here the CDR3 DNA reads TGTGCCAGCATCGGCGGGAGTTACGAGCAGTACTTC.

The chain joins TRBV5-4 to TRBJ1-2, with TRBD1 identical over 8 bases. V lost 4 bases and J lost 6; bases outside the gene matches: 8. The CDR3 length is 14 residues. Germline CDR1 is SGHNT and CDR2 is YYREEE (reference sequence). CDR3: CASSLPAGGDGYTF. The DNA for the CDR3 is TGTGCCAGCAGCCTCCCCGCAGGGGGCGATGGCTACACCTTC.

The rearrangement uses TRBV19 and TRBJ2-7; TRBD1 matches 7 bases. This CDR3 has 15 amino acids. The V gene end was trimmed by 8 bases and the J gene end by 3 bases; junction bases not matched to a gene: 13. Germline V gene sequence: CDR1 LNHDA, CDR2 SQIVND (reference sequence). The CDR3 nucleotides are TGTGCCAGTGGGCATATGGCAGGGGGTCACTACGAGCAGTACTTC. It yields the protein CASGHMAGGHYEQYF.

The chain employs TRBV23-1 and TRBJ1-5; TRBD1 might be the D (5 bases). TRBV23-1 counts as an open reading frame of uncertain function. V lost 8 bases to trimming and J lost 5 bases, with 22 bases between them. This CDR3 is built from 16 residues. The CDR3 reads CASPTPPRAEDQPQHF. The CDR3 nucleotides are TGCGCCAGCCCAACCCCCCCCAGGGCAGAAGATCAGCCCCAGCATTTT.

This clone was seen more than once but under ten times. The chain has TRBV7-2 and TRBJ2-7; 9 bases fit TRBD2. Germline lookup yields CDR1 SGHTA and CDR2 FQGNSA. The CDR3 covers 13 residues. V was clipped by 4 bases and J by 6 bases; unmatched bases: 4. The CDR3 DNA follows: TGTGCCAGCAGCTCTGGACTAGCGAGCGAGCAGTACTTC. Its translation is CASSSGLASEQYF.

The V call is TRBV5-1, the J call TRBJ1-4, with a tentative D call TRBD1 (6 bases). The CDR3 sequence is 14 residues long. V was clipped by 0 bases and J by 4 bases, with 7 bases between them. Per germline, CDR1 SGHRS and CDR2 YFSETQ. DNA for the CDR3: TGCGCCAGCAGCTTGGAAGGGGGTAATGAAAAACTGTTTTTT. Protein sequence: CASSLEGGNEKLFF.

The V and J genes are TRBV6-1 and TRBJ1-6, with a weak D call TRBD1 (6 bases). Looked up from germline, CDR1 is MNHNS and CDR2 is SASEGT. This CDR3 is 13 amino acids long. The V end lost 4 bases, the J end lost 9 bases, and 10 bases lay between the germline ends. The CDR3 here is CASSGTGFSPLHF. The CDR3 DNA reads TGTGCCAGCAGTGGTACAGGGTTTTCACCCCTCCACTTT.

This sequence joins TRBV19 and TRBJ1-2; D not resolved. The V gene lost 4 bases and the J gene lost 9 bases, with 15 bases spanning the gap. The CDR3 has 13 amino acids. Germline-derived CDR1 and CDR2 are LNHDA and SQIVND (reference sequence). The DNA for the CDR3 is TGTGCCAGTAGTAGACACGGTCCCGAAAGCTACACCTTC. This translates into CASSRHGPESYTF.

The genes are TRBV13 and TRBJ1-4; D is unresolved. This CDR3 has 16 amino acids. Germline assignment: CDR1 PRHDT and CDR2 FYEKMQ (reference sequence). V lost 2 bases and J lost 8, with 18 bases in between. CDR3 sequence (DNA): TGTGCCAGCAGCTTATCCGGCGGGAGGGTAGGAGAAAAACTGTTTTTT. Translating gives CASSLSGGRVGEKLFF.